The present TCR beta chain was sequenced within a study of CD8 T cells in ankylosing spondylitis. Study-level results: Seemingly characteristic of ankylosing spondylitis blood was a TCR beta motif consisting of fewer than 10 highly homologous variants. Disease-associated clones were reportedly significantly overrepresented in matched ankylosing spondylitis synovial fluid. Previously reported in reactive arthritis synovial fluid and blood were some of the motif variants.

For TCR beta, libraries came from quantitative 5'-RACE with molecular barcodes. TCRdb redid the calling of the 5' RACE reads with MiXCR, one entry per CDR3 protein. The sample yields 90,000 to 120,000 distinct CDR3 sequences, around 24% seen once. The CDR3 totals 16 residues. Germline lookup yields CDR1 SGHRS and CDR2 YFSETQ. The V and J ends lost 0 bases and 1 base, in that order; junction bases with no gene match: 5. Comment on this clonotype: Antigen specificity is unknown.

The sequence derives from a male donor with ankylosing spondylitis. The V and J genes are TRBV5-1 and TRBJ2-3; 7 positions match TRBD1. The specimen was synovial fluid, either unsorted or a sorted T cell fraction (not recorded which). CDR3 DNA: TGCGCCAGCAGCTTGGGCGGCGACAGGGGCACAGATACGCAGTATTTT. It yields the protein CASSLGGDRGTDTQYF.